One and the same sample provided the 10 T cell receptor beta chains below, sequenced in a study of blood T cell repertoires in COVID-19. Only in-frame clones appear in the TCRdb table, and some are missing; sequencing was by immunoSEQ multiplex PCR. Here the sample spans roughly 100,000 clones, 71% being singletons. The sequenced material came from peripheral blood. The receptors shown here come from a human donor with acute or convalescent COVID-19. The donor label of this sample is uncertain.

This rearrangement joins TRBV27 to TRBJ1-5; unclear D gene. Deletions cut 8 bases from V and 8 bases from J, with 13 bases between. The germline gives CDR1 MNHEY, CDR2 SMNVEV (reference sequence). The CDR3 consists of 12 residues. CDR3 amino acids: CASGRRPEPQHF. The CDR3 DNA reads TGTGCCAGCGGGCGGAGGCCGGAGCCCCAGCATTTT.

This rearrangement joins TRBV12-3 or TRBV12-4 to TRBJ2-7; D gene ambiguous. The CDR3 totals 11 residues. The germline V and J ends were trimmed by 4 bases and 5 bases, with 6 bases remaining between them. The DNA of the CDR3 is TGTGCCAGCAGTTCAGTCCACGAGCAGTACTTC. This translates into CASSSVHEQYF.

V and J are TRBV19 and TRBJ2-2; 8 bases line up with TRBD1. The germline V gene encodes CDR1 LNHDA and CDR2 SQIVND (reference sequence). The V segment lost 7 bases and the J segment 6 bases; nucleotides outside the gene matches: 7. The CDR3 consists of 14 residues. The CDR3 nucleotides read TGTGCCAGTACCCGGGACAGGTTCGCCGGGGAGCTGTTTTTT. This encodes CASTRDRFAGELFF.

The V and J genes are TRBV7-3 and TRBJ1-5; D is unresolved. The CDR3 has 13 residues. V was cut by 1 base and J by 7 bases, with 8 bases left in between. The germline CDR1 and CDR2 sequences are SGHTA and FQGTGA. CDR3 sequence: CASSLKSGQPQHF. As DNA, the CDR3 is TGTGCCAGCAGCTTAAAATCGGGGCAGCCCCAGCATTTT.

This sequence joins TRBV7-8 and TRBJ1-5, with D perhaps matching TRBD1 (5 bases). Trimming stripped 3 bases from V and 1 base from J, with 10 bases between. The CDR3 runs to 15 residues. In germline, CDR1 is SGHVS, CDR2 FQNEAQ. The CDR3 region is CASSFGRVSNQPQHF. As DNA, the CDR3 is TGTGCCAGCAGCTTCGGCAGGGTGAGCAATCAGCCCCAGCATTTT.

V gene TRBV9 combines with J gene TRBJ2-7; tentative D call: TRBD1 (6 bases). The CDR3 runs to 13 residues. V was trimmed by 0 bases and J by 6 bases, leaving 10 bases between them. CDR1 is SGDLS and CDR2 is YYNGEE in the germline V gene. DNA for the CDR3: TGTGCCAGCAGCGTAGGGACAGATGGCGAGCAGTACGTC. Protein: CASSVGTDGEQYV.

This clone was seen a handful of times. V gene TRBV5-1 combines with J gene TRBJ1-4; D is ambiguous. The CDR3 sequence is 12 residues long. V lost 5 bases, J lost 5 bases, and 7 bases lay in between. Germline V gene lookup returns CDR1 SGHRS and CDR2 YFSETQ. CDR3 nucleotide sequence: TGCGCCAGCAGATCCGGGAATGAAAAACTGTTTTTT. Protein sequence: CASRSGNEKLFF. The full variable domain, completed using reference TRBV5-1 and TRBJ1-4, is KAGVTQTPRYLIKTRGQQVTLSCSPISGHRSVSWYQQTPGQGLQFLFEYFSETQRNKGNFPGRFSGRQFSNSRSEMNVSTLELGDSALYLCASRSGNEKLFFGSGTQLSVL.

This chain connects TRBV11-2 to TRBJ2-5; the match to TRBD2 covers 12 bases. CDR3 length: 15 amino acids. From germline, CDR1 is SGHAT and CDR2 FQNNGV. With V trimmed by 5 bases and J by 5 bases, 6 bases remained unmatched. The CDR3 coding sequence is TGTGCCAGCAGCCCTAGAGGGACTAGCGGGGAGACCCAGTACTTC. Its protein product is CASSPRGTSGETQYF.

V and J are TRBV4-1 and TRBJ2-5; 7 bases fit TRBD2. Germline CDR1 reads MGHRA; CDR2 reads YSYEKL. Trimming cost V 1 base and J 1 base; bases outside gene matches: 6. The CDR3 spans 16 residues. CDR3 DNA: TGCGCCAGCAGCCAAGGCCTACGCGGGGGCCAAGAGACCCAGTACTTC. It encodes CASSQGLRGGQETQYF.

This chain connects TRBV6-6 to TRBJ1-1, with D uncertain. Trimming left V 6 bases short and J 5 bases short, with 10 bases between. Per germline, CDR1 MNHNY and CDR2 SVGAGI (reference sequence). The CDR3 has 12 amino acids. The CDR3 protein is CASSPYITEAFF. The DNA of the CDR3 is TGTGCCAGCAGCCCCTATATAACTGAAGCTTTCTTT.